This entry describes one T cell receptor beta chain. Its antigen is unidentified. Sequencing used immunoSEQ multiplex PCR; TCRdb keeps in-frame clones, though not all of them. The table has roughly 180,000 clones, less than 95% seen once. The source of the sample is a study of T cell responses to AZD1222 COVID-19 vaccine. Study context: Pooled in the analysis were second doses at about 4 or about 12 weeks. Findings of the study overall: The reported proportion of spike-specific TCRs targeting unmutated variant regions was nearly half.

Trimming left V 4 bases short and J 4 bases short, with 15 bases between. The CDR3 loop spans 14 amino acids. Per the germline V gene, CDR1 is SGHRS and CDR2 is YFSETQ. The sample in question was peripheral blood, obtained on day 0 of AZD1222 vaccination. The chain couples TRBV5-1 to TRBJ2-7, with D perhaps being TRBD1 or TRBD2 (5 bases each). The clonotype originates from an adult in good health. For the CDR3, the DNA is TGCGCCAGCAGCATAACCGGGACCATGTACGAGCAGTACTTC. Its translation is CASSITGTMYEQYF.